This paragraph covers one T cell receptor beta chain sequence. This sample is part of a study of blood T cell repertoires in COVID-19. Per the germline V gene, CDR1 is MNHEY and CDR2 is SMNVEV (reference sequence). Trimming removed 6 bases from V and 6 bases from J, with 19 bases in between. This CDR3 region has 15 residues. In the authors' workflow: Amplification of reference gene primers was used by the study to estimate nucleated cell counts. Method: immunoSEQ multiplex PCR; TCRdb's copy keeps in-frame clones and lacks some. The DNA gave D and trimming, while V, J and clone size come from that table. The data hold 250,000 to 350,000 clones, with 80% to 85% observed a single time. In Seattle, patients joined the study during active infection and were tracked longitudinally.

The chain uses TRBV27 and TRBJ2-3, with D possibly being TRBD2 (5 bases). The clonotype comes from a person aged 70 to 85 with COVID-19, enrolled during active disease. What was sequenced was peripheral blood. The CDR3 sequence is CASSGRTNTRDTQYF. CDR3 DNA sequence: TGTGCCAGCAGCGGACGTACGAACACTAGGGATACGCAGTATTTT.